This T cell receptor beta chain was sequenced in a study of blood T cell repertoires in COVID-19. CDR3 length: 12 amino acids. With 0 bases removed from V and 5 bases from J, the gap between germline ends came to 7 bases. Germline V lookup: CDR1 GTSNPN, CDR2 SVGIG (reference sequence). TCRdb's copy holds only in-frame clones and misses some; the assay was immunoSEQ multiplex PCR. The data hold under 200,000 clones, with approximately 90% observed a single time. Sequencing was done on a sample of peripheral blood. The source of this sequence is a man between 60 and 75 years old with acute or convalescent COVID-19. V gene TRBV30 combines with J gene TRBJ2-5; D not resolved. The CDR3 reads CAWSVNRETQYF. The CDR3 DNA reads as TGTGCCTGGAGTGTCAATCGGGAGACCCAGTACTTC.